Listed here is a single T cell receptor beta chain. As yet, its antigen is unknown. The data are from a study of radiation and T cells in renal cell carcinoma. Study-level information: Nephrectomy followed 15 Gy stereotactic body radiation by 4 weeks. General observations from the study: Baseline intratumoral clonotype presence is unknown without pretreatment biopsies.

Profiling relied on immunoSEQ multiplex PCR, and the TCRdb table lists in-frame clones only, not all of them. The sample yields 100,000 or so clones, about 86% seen once. This sample's time point: baseline pretreatment blood. The treatment is: 15 Gy SBRT to primary tumor, nephrectomy 4 weeks later. Blood was sampled at baseline, 2 weeks and 4 weeks after SBRT. With 1 base removed from V and 2 bases from J, the gap between germline ends came to 12 bases. Germline CDR1 and CDR2: SGHRS and YFSETQ. The CDR3 has 15 residues. This sequence was found in a man between 50 and 59 years old with renal cell carcinoma. The V and J genes are TRBV5-1 and TRBJ1-2; a weak D match, TRBD1 (6 bases). Sequenced here: blood, sampled from a patient whose treatment included radiotherapy and nephrectomy. The CDR3 coding sequence is TGCGCCAGCAGCTTGAATGCAGGGGAGAACTATGGCTACACCTTC. Translation gives CASSLNAGENYGYTF.